This T cell receptor beta chain was obtained from a study of CD8 T cells in Susac syndrome. General study findings and limits: Peak Susac CD8+ clonal expansion was seen in TEMRA cells and active patients. Total CD8+ and CD8+ TEMRA repertoires contained about 15 and five Susac-specific public clones, respectively.

Comment on this clonotype: Its antigen is not known.

The CDR3 totals 11 residues. From germline, CDR1 is SEHNR and CDR2 FQNEAQ (reference sequence). The germline V and J ends were trimmed by 4 bases and 9 bases, with 7 bases remaining between them. RNA, at about 0.45 to 1 ug, was reverse transcribed with random hexamers. MiXCR, applied by TCRdb to the immunoSEQ multiplex PCR reads, yields one record per CDR3 protein. This sample has 100,000 to 150,000 distinct CDR3 sequences; about 94% occur once, and the top ten carry approximately 0.2%. FACS enriched CD8+ TEMRA cells, while bulk CD8+ and CD4+ were negatively isolated. Sequencing was carried out using CD8+ T cells from PBMCs. The chain couples TRBV7-9 to TRBJ2-1, with D unclear. The receptor was derived from a human donor with Susac syndrome. CDR3 residues: CASSSPIEQFF. DNA for the CDR3: TGTGCCAGCAGCTCCCCCATTGAGCAGTTCTTC.